This T cell receptor (beta chain) originates from a study of blood T cell repertoires in COVID-19. The overall study: COVID-19 samples from acute and convalescent phases originated in the United States, Italy and Spain. T cells, B-cell-depleted T cells, or PBMCs supplied cDNA or gDNA.

In the authors' methods: Nucleated cell counts were estimated from reference gene primer amplification. Assay used: immunoSEQ multiplex PCR; TCRdb lists only in-frame clones, some missing. Clonal size and the V and J genes are those of that table, whereas D and trimming came from the DNA. The sample lists about 91,000 clones; about 81% were seen once. Sequencing was done on a sample of peripheral blood. The TCR sequence derives from a man in his sixties or seventies with acute or convalescent COVID-19.

For the CDR3, the DNA is TGTGCCAGCAGCCAAGATAGTAGCGGGAAGAGGGGAGAGCAGTTCTTC. Amino acid sequence: CASSQDSSGKRGEQFF. The chain couples TRBV3-1 (or the pseudogene TRBV3-2) to TRBJ2-1, with 8 nucleotides matching TRBD2. Unmatched junction bases numbered 11, after V lost 0 bases and J lost 10 bases. The CDR3 covers 16 residues. Germline loops: CDR1 LGHDT, CDR2 YNNKEL (reference sequence).